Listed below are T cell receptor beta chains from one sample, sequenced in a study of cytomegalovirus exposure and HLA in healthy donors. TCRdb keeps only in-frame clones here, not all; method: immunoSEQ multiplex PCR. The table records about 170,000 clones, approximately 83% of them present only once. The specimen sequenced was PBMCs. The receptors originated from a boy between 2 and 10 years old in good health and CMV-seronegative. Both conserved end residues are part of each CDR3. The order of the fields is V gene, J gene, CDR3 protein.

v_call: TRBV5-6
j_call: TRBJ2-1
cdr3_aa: CASSLGIEGWVYNEQFF

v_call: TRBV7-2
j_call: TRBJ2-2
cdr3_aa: CASSLSGDTGELFF

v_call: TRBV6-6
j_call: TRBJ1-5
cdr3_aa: CASSSKSHQPQHF

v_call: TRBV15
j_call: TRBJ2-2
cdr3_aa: CATSREQGLANTGELFF

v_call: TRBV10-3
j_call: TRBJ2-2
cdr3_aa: CAMSRGGELFF

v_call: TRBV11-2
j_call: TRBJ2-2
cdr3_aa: CASSSRGINTGELFF

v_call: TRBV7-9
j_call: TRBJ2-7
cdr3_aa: CASSLQGAGGLYEQYF

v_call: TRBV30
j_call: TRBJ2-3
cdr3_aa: CAWSSGLAGADTQYF

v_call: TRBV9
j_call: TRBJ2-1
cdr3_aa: CASSGTSARSYNEQFF

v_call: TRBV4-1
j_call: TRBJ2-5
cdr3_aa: CASSPLDGSFQRQYF

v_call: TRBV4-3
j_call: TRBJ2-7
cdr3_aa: CASSQERTGTAYEQYF

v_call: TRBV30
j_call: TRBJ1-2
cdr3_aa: CAWSAQGYYGYTF

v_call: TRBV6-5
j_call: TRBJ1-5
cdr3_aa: CASSPWERQPQHF

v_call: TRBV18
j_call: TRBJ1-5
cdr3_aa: CASSPGGADQPQHF

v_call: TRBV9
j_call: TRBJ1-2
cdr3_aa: CASTGTGAGYTF

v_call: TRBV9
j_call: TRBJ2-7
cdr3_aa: CASSETGGEQYF

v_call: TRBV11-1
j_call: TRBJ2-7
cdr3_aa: CASSRGVEQYF

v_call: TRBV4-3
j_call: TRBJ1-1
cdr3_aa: CASSPDRGRTEAFF

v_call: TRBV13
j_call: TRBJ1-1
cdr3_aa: CASSSGGGTEAFF

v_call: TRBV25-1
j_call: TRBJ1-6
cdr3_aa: CASSESRGRSPLHF

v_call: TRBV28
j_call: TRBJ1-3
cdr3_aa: CASSYRQGGNTIYF

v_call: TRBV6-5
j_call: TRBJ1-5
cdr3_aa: CASSYSAGGNQPQHF

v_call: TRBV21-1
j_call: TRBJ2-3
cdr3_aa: CASSKEREGTDTQYF

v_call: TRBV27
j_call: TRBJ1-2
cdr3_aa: CASSLLPRQGAYGYTF

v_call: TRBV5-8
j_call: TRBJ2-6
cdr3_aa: CASSLRGFVSGANVLTF

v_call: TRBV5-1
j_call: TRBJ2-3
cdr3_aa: CASSLEGRRADTQYF

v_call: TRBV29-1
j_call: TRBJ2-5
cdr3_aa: CSVAGGPHGETQYF

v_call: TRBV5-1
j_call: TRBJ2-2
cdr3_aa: CASSFDTGELFF

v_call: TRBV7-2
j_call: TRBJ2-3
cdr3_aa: CASSVGLAGVDTQYF

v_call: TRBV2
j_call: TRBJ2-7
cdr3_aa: CASAGDRTSSYEQYF

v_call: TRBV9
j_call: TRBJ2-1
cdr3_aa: CASSVAPSGRTYNEQFF

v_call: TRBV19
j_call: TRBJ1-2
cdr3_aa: CASSTQMVVNYGYTF

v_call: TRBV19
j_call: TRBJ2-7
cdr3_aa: CASSRDRGYEQYF

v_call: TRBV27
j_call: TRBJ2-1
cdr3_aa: CASSTRRVYNEQFF

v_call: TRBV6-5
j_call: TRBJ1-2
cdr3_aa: CASSYGRENYGYTF

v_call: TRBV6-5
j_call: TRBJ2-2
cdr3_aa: CASSPQGTGELFF

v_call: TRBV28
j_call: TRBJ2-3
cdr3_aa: CASSLYRATQYF

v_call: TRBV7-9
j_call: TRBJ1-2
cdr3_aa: CASSLGGFNYGYTF

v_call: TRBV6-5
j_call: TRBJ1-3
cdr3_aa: CASRRQGYGNTIYF

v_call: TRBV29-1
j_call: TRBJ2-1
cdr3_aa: CSAEGLRGVVDEQFF